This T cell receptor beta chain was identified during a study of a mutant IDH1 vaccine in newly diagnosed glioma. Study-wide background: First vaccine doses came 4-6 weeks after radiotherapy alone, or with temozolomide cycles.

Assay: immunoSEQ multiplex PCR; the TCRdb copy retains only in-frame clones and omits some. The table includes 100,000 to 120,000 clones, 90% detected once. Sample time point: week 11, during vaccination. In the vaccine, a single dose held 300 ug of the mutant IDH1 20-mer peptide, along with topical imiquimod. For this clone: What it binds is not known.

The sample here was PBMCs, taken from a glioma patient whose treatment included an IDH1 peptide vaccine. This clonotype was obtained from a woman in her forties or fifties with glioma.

CDR3 nucleotide sequence: TGTGCCAGCAGTGCCAGCTCCTACGAGCAGTACTTC. The encoded protein is CASSASSYEQYF. The V call is TRBV28, the J call TRBJ2-7; D is ambiguous. The CDR3 covers 12 residues. CDR1 MDHEN and CDR2 SYDVKM come from the germline V gene. V was pared by 5 bases and J by 0 bases, with 5 bases between. Complete variable domain (other parts from reference TRBV28 and TRBJ2-7): DVKVTQSSRYLVKRTGEKVFLECVQDMDHENMFWYRQDPGLGLRLIYFSYDVKMKEKGDIPEGYSVSREKKERFSLILESASTNQTSMYLCASSASSYEQYFGPGTRLTVT.